This T cell receptor beta chain was recovered during a study of T cells in Graves' hyperthyroidism and ophthalmopathy. It was RNA transcripts that yielded the amplified TCR beta CDR3 regions. HTBI primers were the set used in a first-round RT-PCR of the TCR CDR3. TCRdb re-called the multiplex PCR reads with MiXCR, one entry per CDR3 protein. The repertoire holds approximately 360,000 distinct CDR3 sequences, with approximately 25% as singletons. This CDR3 is 18 amino acids long. V dropped 6 bases and J dropped 7 bases, with 28 bases sitting between them. The source is a man in his forties or fifties with Graves' hyperthyroidism. This chain joins TRBV12-3 or TRBV12-4 and TRBJ2-1; D possibly corresponds to TRBD2 (6 bases). The specimen was blood. The DNA for the CDR3 is TGTGCCAGCAGCCAAGAGTACGGGGGAAGCAGGGATAGGAATGAGCAGTTCTTC. As protein: CASSQEYGGSRDRNEQFF.